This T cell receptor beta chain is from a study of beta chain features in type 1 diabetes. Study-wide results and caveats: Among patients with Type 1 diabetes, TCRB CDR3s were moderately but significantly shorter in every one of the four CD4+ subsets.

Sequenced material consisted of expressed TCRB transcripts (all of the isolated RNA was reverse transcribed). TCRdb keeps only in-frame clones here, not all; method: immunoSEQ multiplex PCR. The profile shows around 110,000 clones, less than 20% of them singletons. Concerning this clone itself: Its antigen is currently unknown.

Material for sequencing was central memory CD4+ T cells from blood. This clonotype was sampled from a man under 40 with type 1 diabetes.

The CDR3 DNA reads as TGTGCCAGCAGCCTATGGGACAGCGCCTACGAGCAGTACTTC. It translates to CASSLWDSAYEQYF. V is TRBV7-2 and J is TRBJ2-7, with TRBD1 identical over 7 bases. This CDR3 has 14 residues. V was clipped by 5 bases and J by 2 bases; unmatched bases: 6. Per the germline V gene, CDR1 is SGHTA and CDR2 is FQGNSA.